The 22 T cell receptor beta chains below come from one sample, sequenced in a study of regulatory T cells in long-lasting Graves disease. Arm-PCR with iRepertoire HTBI primers amplified the CDR3 regions for these TCR beta libraries. TCRdb reprocessed the multiplex PCR reads via MiXCR and lists one record per CDR3 protein. This sample yields approximately 400,000 distinct CDR3 sequences, of which approximately 16% are seen a single time; under 9% belongs to the top ten. As for time point: newly diagnosed GD, antithyroid drugs for less than 3 months. The TCR library was made from RNA extracted from PBMCs. This same sample was also taken into another study, of T cells in Graves' hyperthyroidism and ophthalmopathy.

Sequencing was performed on peripheral blood mononuclear cells (PBMCs), taken at new diagnosis, from a patient treated with antithyroid drugs. These receptor sequences come from a woman between 35 and 50 years old with Graves disease.

In the case of this clonotype: A clone one base away is much larger, so this may be a read error. The chain joins TRBV20-1 to TRBJ2-7; 8 bases are shared with TRBD2. The CDR3 is 15 residues long. Germline V gene data show CDR1 as DFQATT and CDR2 as SNEGSKA (reference sequence). The ends lost 0 bases at V and 0 bases at J; junction bases unmatched: 4. Written as DNA, the CDR3 is TGCAGTGCTAGAGAGGGCGGGAGGAACTCCTACGAGCAGTACTTC. It encodes CSAREGGRNSYEQYF.

In this sample, this clonotype turned up many times. The chain carries TRBV11-2 and TRBJ2-7, with 10 bases identical to TRBD1. Germline CDR1 is SGHAT and CDR2 is FQNNGV. The V gene end was trimmed by 4 bases and the J gene end by 4 bases; junction bases not matched to a gene: 4. The CDR3 length is 14 residues. CDR3 sequence (DNA): TGTGCCAGCAGCTGGACAGGGGGGACGTACGAGCAGTACTTC. Translation: CASSWTGGTYEQYF. The whole variable domain, remainder taken from reference TRBV11-2 and TRBJ2-7, is EAGVAQSPRYKIIEKRQSVAFWCNPISGHATLYWYQQILGQGPKLLIQFQNNGVVDDSQLPKDRFSAERLKGVDSTLKIQPAKLEDSAVYLCASSWTGGTYEQYFGPGTRLTVT.

Note on this clonotype: A much larger clone lies one base from this, so it may be a read error. The chain has TRBV27 and TRBJ1-1; D not certain. The CDR3 is 13 amino acids. Germline assignment: CDR1 MNHEY and CDR2 SMNVEV (reference sequence). The CDR3 DNA reads TGTGACAGCAGCTTTGACCTGAACACTGAAGCTTTCTTT. It translates to CDSSFDLNTEAFF.

As concerns this clonotype: This CDR3 is missing its conserved last phenylalanine or tryptophan, likely due to a read error. The genes are TRBV5-1 and TRBJ2-3; 10 positions agree with TRBD2. V dropped 3 bases and J dropped 2; count of bases not matched to a gene: 3. Germline assignment: CDR1 SGHRS and CDR2 YFSETQ. This CDR3 contains 15 residues. CDR3: CASSSGLAATDTQYL. The CDR3 coding sequence is TGCGCCAGCAGCTCCGGACTAGCGGCCACAGATACGCAGTATCTT.

This clonotype was picked up many times. The rearrangement links TRBV5-1 to TRBJ2-7, with D maybe TRBD2 (5 bases). Looked up from germline, CDR1 is SGHRS and CDR2 is YFSETQ. V was cut by 0 bases and J by 3 bases, with 10 bases left in between. The CDR3 spans 14 residues. The CDR3 loop is CASSLELVYYEQYF. The CDR3 nucleotides are TGCGCCAGCAGCTTGGAACTAGTCTACTACGAGCAGTACTTC.

This clonotype has a count of ten or more. V gene TRBV20-1 combines with J gene TRBJ1-2; no definite D call. V was cut by 0 bases and J by 9 bases, with 8 bases left in between. Per germline, CDR1 DFQATT and CDR2 SNEGSKA (reference sequence). CDR3 length: 11 amino acids. The CDR3 is CSARDGGRYTF. CDR3 nucleotide sequence: TGCAGTGCTAGAGATGGCGGTCGCTACACCTTC.

This clonotype was recorded at least ten times. The chain has TRBV24-1 and TRBJ2-3, with 7 bases that match TRBD2. With V trimmed by 4 bases and J by 6 bases, 9 bases remained unmatched. Germline loops: CDR1 KGHDR, CDR2 SFDVKD. This CDR3 has 15 residues. The DNA of the CDR3 is TGTGCCACCAGTGAGTCAGGACTAGTCACGGATACGCAGTATTTT. Its translation: CATSESGLVTDTQYF.

This clonotype was seen more than once but under ten times. One end of the junction varies from germline; a read error may be responsible. V and J are TRBV20-1 and TRBJ2-7; 7 nucleotides line up with TRBD2. The CDR3 totals 15 residues. Per the germline V gene, CDR1 is DFQATT and CDR2 is SNEGSKA (reference sequence). The CDR3 region is CSARDSGTTIYEQYF. The CDR3 nucleotides read TGCAGTGCGAGAGATTCCGGGACTACAATTTACGAGCAGTACTTC.

This clonotype was counted only a few times. This rearrangement joins TRBV7-9 to TRBJ2-1, with 9 positions matching TRBD2. CDR1 is SEHNR and CDR2 is FQNEAQ in the germline V gene (reference sequence). V was pared by 7 bases and J by 6 bases, with 10 bases of the junction left unmatched. This CDR3 is built from 15 residues. The chain's CDR3 is CASMLSGTSFNEQFF. The DNA for the CDR3 is TGTGCCAGCATGTTGTCCGGGACTAGCTTCAATGAGCAGTTCTTC.

This clonotype was detected ten times or more. The chain recombines TRBV7-9 with TRBJ2-1; D perhaps matches TRBD2 (5 bases). Per germline, CDR1 SEHNR and CDR2 FQNEAQ (reference sequence). V lost 0 bases and J lost 11, with 14 bases in between. CDR3 length: 14 residues. DNA for the CDR3: TGTGCCAGCAGCTTAGCGCCAGTTTGGGAGAAGCAGTTCTTC. Translating gives CASSLAPVWEKQFF.

This clonotype has at least ten counts. The chain recombines TRBV24-1 with TRBJ2-7; D gene unclear. The length of the CDR3 is 13 residues. Germline V gene sequence: CDR1 KGHDR, CDR2 SFDVKD. The V gene lost 5 bases and the J gene lost 1 base, with 8 bases spanning the gap. This CDR3 is CATSGGSSYEQYF. The DNA of the CDR3 is TGTGCCACCAGTGGCGGCAGTTCCTACGAGCAGTACTTC.

The table lists this clonotype with many counts. The V gene is TRBV28, the J gene TRBJ1-1; 9 bases map to TRBD1. CDR3 length: 15 residues. Trimming cost V 2 bases and J 3 bases; bases outside gene matches: 4. CDR1 MDHEN and CDR2 SYDVKM come from the germline V gene. The CDR3 region is CASSLGDRGYTEAFF. The CDR3 bases are TGTGCCAGCAGTTTAGGAGACAGGGGGTACACTGAAGCTTTCTTT.

This clonotype turned up a few times. The V and J genes are TRBV7-8 and TRBJ2-5; TRBD2 aligns across 7 bases. CDR3 length equals 15 residues. With V trimmed by 3 bases and J by 3 bases, 7 bases remained unmatched. Germline lookup yields CDR1 SGHVS and CDR2 FQNEAQ. The CDR3 DNA follows: TGTGCCAGCAGCTTTGGCGGGAGAGGGAAAGAGACCCAGTACTTC. Protein: CASSFGGRGKETQYF.

J is TRBJ1-1 and V is TRBV28, with 9 bases aligning to TRBD1. The germline V gene has CDR1 MDHEN and CDR2 SYDVKM. V gave up 1 base and J gave up 1 base; unmatched junction bases: 7. CDR3 length: 17 amino acids. CDR3 coding DNA: TGTGCCAGCAGTTTATTTGGGACAGGGCTAGCGAACACTGAAGCTTTCTTT. Translating it yields CASSLFGTGLANTEAFF. Full variable domain (rest looked up from reference TRBV28 and TRBJ1-1): DVKVTQSSRYLVKRTGEKVFLECVQDMDHENMFWYRQDPGLGLRLIYFSYDVKMKEKGDIPEGYSVSREKKERFSLILESASTNQTSMYLCASSLFGTGLANTEAFFGQGTRLTVV.

This clonotype was seen many times. The chain employs TRBV5-1 and TRBJ2-2, with 13 bases aligning to TRBD2. V lost 0 bases to trimming and J lost 0 bases; unmatched junction nucleotides: 5. CDR3 length equals 19 residues. The germline V gene encodes CDR1 SGHRS and CDR2 YFSETQ. The CDR3 spells CASSLDQTSGRTNTGELFF. CDR3 nucleotide sequence: TGCGCCAGCAGCTTGGATCAGACTAGCGGGAGGACGAACACCGGGGAGCTGTTTTTT.

This clonotype was seen repeatedly, ten times or more. The chain has TRBV7-9 and TRBJ1-1; D is uncertain. Germline V gene sequence: CDR1 SEHNR, CDR2 FQNEAQ (reference sequence). Trimming cost V 3 bases and J 2 bases, with 4 bases left between them. This CDR3 has 12 residues. The CDR3 coding sequence is TGTGCCAGCAGCTTCCCAAACACTGAAGCTTTCTTT. Translated, it gives CASSFPNTEAFF.

This clonotype was counted many times. The chain couples TRBV11-2 to TRBJ1-2; D not certain. V lost 5 bases and J 7 bases, leaving 14 bases between the germline ends. CDR1 and CDR2 (germline): SGHAT, FQNNGV. The CDR3 spans 13 residues. CDR3 region: CASSPGPIGGYTF. The CDR3 DNA sequence: TGTGCCAGCAGCCCCGGACCGATAGGTGGCTACACCTTC. Full variable domain (remainder filled in from reference TRBV11-2 and TRBJ1-2): EAGVAQSPRYKIIEKRQSVAFWCNPISGHATLYWYQQILGQGPKLLIQFQNNGVVDDSQLPKDRFSAERLKGVDSTLKIQPAKLEDSAVYLCASSPGPIGGYTFGSGTRLTVV.

This clonotype appeared many times. The rearrangement joins TRBV11-3 to TRBJ2-1; D gene uncertain. Germline CDR1 and CDR2: SGHNT and YENEEA. This CDR3 contains 17 residues. The V gene lost 0 bases and the J gene lost 0 bases, with 12 bases spanning the gap. CDR3 sequence: CASSLDADGSSYNEQFF. The CDR3, as DNA: TGTGCCAGCAGCTTAGATGCCGACGGAAGCTCCTACAATGAGCAGTTCTTC.

This clonotype was detected ten times or more. The rearrangement uses TRBV12-3 or TRBV12-4 and TRBJ2-7; D is ambiguous. Trimming pared 6 bases from V and 3 bases from J, leaving 12 bases between. The CDR3 covers 13 residues. CDR3 protein: CASRPSRIYEQYF. The CDR3 DNA sequence: TGTGCCAGCAGGCCGAGTAGGATCTACGAGCAGTACTTC.

This clonotype was seen many times. The V call is TRBV5-4, the J call TRBJ1-1; 11 bases match TRBD1. The CDR3 runs 15 residues. After removal of 4 bases from V and 7 bases from J, the junction contained 9 bases not matched to a gene. Looked up from germline, CDR1 is SGHNT and CDR2 is YYREEE (reference sequence). The CDR3 loop is CASSPGGGQGVEAFF. The CDR3 coding sequence is TGTGCCAGCAGCCCGGGCGGGGGACAGGGGGTTGAAGCTTTCTTT.

This clonotype has at least ten counts. The CDR3 sequence is CASSYGWRGSYNEQFF. As DNA, the CDR3 is TGTGCCAGCAGTTACGGATGGAGGGGCTCCTACAATGAGCAGTTCTTC. The genes are TRBV6-2 or TRBV6-3 and TRBJ2-1, with D perhaps matching TRBD2 (6 bases). Germline-derived CDR1 and CDR2 are MNHEY and SVGEGT. The CDR3 totals 16 residues. Trimming removed 2 bases from V and 0 bases from J, with 11 bases in between.

This clonotype has just a few counts. The chain is built from TRBV28 and TRBJ2-7; TRBD1 matches 7 bases. CDR1 is MDHEN and CDR2 is SYDVKM in the germline V gene. The CDR3 sequence is 16 residues long. V dropped 8 bases and J dropped 3; count of bases not matched to a gene: 16. In nucleotides, the CDR3 is TGTGCCAGCGGTCAGCCTTGGACAGGCGCCTTCTACGAGCAGTACTTC. This encodes CASGQPWTGAFYEQYF.